The clone carrying this T cell receptor (beta chain) is medium-sized within its sample. Its specificity is not known. Time point specified: recipient sample about 28 days before transplant, after cytoreduction. These data originate in a study of T cell clonotyping in hematopoietic cell transplantation. Study-wide context: Recipients' pretransplant samples followed cytoreduction.

Whole-study results and caveats: Cells were unsorted, so CD4 and CD8 contributions were not separated.

Using immunoSEQ multiplex PCR, the repertoire was profiled, and TCRdb retains in-frame clones only, with some absent. The table lists roughly 30,000 clones, 82% of them singletons, with over 1.5% in the top ten. The CDR3 runs to 14 residues. Germline CDR1 and CDR2: SNHLY and FYNNEI. Trimming took 4 bases from V and 9 from J, leaving 18 bases between them. Sequencing was performed on peripheral blood mononuclear cells, taken before stem cell transplant. The sequence derives from a man aged 40-50 years with acute myeloid leukemia. Some clones in this sample may be carry-over from other donors' samples. The genes are TRBV2 and TRBJ1-2, with TRBD1 as a possible D gene (5 bases). The CDR3 DNA is TGTGCCAGCAGTGTAGGGGTAGACTACGATAGCTACACCTTC. Its translation is CASSVGVDYDSYTF.